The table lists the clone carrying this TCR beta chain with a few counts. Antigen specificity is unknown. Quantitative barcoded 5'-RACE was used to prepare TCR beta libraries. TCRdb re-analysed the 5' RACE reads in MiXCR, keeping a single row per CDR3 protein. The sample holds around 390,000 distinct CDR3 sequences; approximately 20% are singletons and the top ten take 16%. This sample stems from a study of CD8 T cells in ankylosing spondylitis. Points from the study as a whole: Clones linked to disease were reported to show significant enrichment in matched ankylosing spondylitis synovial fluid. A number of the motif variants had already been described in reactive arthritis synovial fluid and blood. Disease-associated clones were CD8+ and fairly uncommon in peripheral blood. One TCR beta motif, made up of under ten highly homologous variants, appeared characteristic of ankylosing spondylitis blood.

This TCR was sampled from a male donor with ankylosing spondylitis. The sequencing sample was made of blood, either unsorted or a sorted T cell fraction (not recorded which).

The CDR3 reads CASSHPLEAAFF. CDR3 DNA sequence: TGCGCCAGCAGCCATCCACTCGAGGCAGCTTTCTTT. V is TRBV4-1 and J is TRBJ1-1; D call uncertain. Germline V gene lookup returns CDR1 MGHRA and CDR2 YSYEKL. Trimming took 3 bases from V and 10 from J, leaving 12 bases between them. This CDR3 is 12 amino acids long.